Sequencing of this T cell receptor (beta chain) was carried out in a study of cytomegalovirus exposure and HLA in healthy donors. Study context: Around 180 million T cells yielded 100 million or so unique TCR beta sequences in earlier analysis. Study-level results: It was confirmed in vitro that a few of the CMV-associated chains were specific for CMV antigens. A later analysis linked a missense variant in DCLRE1C to the trimming of TCR beta V and J genes.

Vbeta (60) and Jbeta (13) primers were used in the PCR. The table came from immunoSEQ multiplex PCR; TCRdb's copy has only in-frame clones and leaves some out. The sample records 150,000 to 200,000 clones, about 80% being singletons. Trimming took 0 bases from V and 15 from J, leaving 22 bases between them. Germline V CDR1 and CDR2: SGHRS, YFSETQ. The CDR3 is made up of 15 amino acids. This clone has a handful of counts. Its matching antigen is unknown. This TCR derives from a woman aged 40-49 years in good health and CMV-seronegative. V and J are TRBV5-1 and TRBJ2-1; D is ambiguous. Sequenced: PBMCs. The CDR3 is CASSLEESVGTRGFF. The CDR3 DNA reads TGCGCCAGCAGCTTGGAGGAGTCCGTCGGCACCCGCGGGTTCTTC. The entire variable domain, with the rest obtained from reference TRBV5-1 and TRBJ2-1, is as follows: KAGVTQTPRYLIKTRGQQVTLSCSPISGHRSVSWYQQTPGQGLQFLFEYFSETQRNKGNFPGRFSGRQFSNSRSEMNVSTLELGDSALYLCASSLEESVGTRGFFGPGTRLTVL.